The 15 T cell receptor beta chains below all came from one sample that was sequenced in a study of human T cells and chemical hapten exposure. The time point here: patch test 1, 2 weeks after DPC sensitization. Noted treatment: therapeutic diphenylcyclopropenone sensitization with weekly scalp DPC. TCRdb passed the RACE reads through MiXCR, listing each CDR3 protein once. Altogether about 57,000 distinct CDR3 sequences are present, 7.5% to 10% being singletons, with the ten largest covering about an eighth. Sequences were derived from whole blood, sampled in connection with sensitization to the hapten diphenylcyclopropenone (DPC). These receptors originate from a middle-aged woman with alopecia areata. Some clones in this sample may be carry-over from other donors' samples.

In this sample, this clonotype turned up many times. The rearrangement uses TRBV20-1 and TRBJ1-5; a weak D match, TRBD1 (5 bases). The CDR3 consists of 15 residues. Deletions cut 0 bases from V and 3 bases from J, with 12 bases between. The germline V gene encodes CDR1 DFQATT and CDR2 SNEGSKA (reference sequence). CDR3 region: CSARDPGRDNQPQHF. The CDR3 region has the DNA TGCAGTGCTAGAGATCCCGGCAGGGACAATCAGCCCCAGCATTTT.

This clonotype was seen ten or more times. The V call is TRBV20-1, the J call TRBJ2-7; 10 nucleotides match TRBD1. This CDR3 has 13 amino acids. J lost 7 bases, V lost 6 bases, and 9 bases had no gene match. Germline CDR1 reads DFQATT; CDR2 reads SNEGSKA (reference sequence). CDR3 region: CSARQGAREEQYF. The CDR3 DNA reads TGCAGTGCCCGACAGGGGGCGCGGGAAGAGCAGTACTTC.

The CDR3 DNA sequence: TGCAGTGCTAGGGTAGGGAGCCATTTACCCGAGCAGTACTTC. Translating it yields CSARVGSHLPEQYF. V is TRBV20-1 and J is TRBJ2-7; tentatively, D is TRBD2 (5 bases). Trimming took 3 bases from V and 6 from J, leaving 18 bases between them. The CDR3 sequence is 14 residues long. Germline V gene lookup returns CDR1 DFQATT and CDR2 SNEGSKA (reference sequence).

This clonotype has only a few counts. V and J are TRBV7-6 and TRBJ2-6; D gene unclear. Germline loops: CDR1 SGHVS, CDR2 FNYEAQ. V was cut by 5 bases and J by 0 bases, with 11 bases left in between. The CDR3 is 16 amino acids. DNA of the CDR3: TGTGCCAGCAGCCCCGTGGCTTTCTCTGGGGCCAACGTCCTGACTTTC. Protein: CASSPVAFSGANVLTF.

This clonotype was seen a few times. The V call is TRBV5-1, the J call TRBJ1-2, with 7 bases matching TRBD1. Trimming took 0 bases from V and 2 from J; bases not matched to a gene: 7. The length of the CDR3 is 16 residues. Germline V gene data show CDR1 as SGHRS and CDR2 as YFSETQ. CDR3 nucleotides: TGCGCCAGCAGCTTGGCACCGGGACAGAAGAACTATGGCTACACCTTC. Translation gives CASSLAPGQKNYGYTF.

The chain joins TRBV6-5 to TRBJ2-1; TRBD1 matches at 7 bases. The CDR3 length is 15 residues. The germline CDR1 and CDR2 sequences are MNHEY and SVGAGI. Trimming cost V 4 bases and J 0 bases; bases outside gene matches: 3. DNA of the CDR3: TGTGCCAGCAGTTCGACAGGGCCCTCCTACAATGAGCAGTTCTTC. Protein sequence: CASSSTGPSYNEQFF.

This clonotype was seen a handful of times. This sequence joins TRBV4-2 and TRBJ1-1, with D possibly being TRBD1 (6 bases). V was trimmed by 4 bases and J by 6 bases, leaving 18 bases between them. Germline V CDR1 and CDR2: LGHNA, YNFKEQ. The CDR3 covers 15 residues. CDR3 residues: CASSRLYREGPEAFF. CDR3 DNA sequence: TGTGCCAGCAGCCGCCTCTACAGGGAAGGGCCTGAAGCTTTCTTT.

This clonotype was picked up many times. For the CDR3, the DNA is TGCAGCGTTGAAGTCACCCCAATTGAAAATCAGCCCCAGCATTTT. This translates into CSVEVTPIENQPQHF. The chain is built from TRBV29-1 and TRBJ1-5; D is unresolved. The ends were cut back, 1 base at V and 4 bases at J, with 14 bases in the middle. Germline lookup yields CDR1 SQVTM and CDR2 ANQGSEA. This CDR3 contains 15 residues.

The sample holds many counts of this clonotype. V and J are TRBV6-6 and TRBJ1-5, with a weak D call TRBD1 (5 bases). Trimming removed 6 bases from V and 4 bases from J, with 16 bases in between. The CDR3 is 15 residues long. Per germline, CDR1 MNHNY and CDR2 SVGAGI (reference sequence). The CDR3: CASSQTGDLNQPQHF. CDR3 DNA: TGTGCCAGCAGCCAGACGGGGGACCTGAATCAGCCCCAGCATTTT.

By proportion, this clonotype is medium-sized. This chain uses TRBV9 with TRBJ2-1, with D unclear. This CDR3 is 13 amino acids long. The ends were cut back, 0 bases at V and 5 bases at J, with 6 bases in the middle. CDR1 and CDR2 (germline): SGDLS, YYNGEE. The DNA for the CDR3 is TGTGCCAGCAGCGTAGACTACCACAATGAGCAGTTCTTC. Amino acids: CASSVDYHNEQFF.

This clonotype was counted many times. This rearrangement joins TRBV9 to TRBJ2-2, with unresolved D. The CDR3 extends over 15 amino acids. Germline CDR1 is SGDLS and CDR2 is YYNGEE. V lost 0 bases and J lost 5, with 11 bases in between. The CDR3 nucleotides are TGTGCCAGCAGCGTAGGCGGCAGAGCGACCGGGGAGCTGTTTTTT. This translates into CASSVGGRATGELFF.

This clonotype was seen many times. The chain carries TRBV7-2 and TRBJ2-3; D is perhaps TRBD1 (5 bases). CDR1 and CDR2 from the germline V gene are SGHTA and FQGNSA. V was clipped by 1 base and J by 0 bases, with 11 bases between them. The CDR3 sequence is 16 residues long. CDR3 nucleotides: TGTGCCAGCAGCTTAGTGGCAGGGATGAGCACAGATACGCAGTATTTT. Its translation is CASSLVAGMSTDTQYF.

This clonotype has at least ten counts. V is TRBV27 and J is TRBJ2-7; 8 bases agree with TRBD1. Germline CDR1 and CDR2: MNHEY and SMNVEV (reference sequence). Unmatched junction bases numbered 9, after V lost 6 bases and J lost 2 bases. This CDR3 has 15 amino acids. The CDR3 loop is CASRGSGQATYEQYF. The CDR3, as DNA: TGTGCCAGCAGAGGTTCGGGACAGGCAACCTACGAGCAGTACTTC.

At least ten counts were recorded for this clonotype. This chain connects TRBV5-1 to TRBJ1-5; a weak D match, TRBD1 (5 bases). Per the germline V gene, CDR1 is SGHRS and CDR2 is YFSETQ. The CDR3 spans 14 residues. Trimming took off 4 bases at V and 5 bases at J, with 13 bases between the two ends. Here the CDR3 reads CASSHTGTDQPQHF. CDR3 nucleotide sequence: TGCGCCAGCAGCCATACCGGGACCGATCAGCCCCAGCATTTT.

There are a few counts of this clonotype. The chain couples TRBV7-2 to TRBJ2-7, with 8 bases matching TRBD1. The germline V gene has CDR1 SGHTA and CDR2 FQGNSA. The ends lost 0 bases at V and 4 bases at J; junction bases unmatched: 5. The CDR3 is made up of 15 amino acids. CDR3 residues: CASSLAPQGAYEQYF. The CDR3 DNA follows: TGTGCCAGCAGCTTAGCGCCGCAGGGGGCGTACGAGCAGTACTTC.